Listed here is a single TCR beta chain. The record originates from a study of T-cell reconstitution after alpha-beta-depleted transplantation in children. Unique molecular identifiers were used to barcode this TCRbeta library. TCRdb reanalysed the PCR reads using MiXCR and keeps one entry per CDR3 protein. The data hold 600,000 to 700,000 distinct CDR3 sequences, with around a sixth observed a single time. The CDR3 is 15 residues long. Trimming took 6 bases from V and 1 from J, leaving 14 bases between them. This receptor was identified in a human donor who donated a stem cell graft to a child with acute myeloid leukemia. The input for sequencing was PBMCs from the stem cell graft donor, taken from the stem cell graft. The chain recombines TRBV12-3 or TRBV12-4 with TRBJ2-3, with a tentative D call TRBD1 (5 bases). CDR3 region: CASSLGSRGTDTQYF. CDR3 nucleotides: TGTGCCAGCAGCCTGGGTAGCAGGGGCACAGATACGCAGTATTTT.